The 10 T cell receptor beta chains reported below all come from one sample, sequenced in a study of T cell responses to AZD1222 COVID-19 vaccine. Sequencing was performed with immunoSEQ multiplex PCR; in TCRdb, only in-frame clones are kept and a portion is missing. The table shows some 130,000 clones, with approximately 92% occurring only once. This specimen consisted of peripheral blood, obtained 28 days after the second AZD1222 dose. Source of these receptors: an adult who received the AZD1222 COVID-19 vaccine.

The chain is built from TRBV3-1 (or the pseudogene TRBV3-2) and TRBJ2-2; D call uncertain. Trimming removed 4 bases from V and 1 base from J, with 1 base in between. The CDR3 is 12 residues long. Germline V gene lookup returns CDR1 LGHDT and CDR2 YNNKEL (reference sequence). The CDR3 DNA reads TGTGCCAGCAGCCTGAACACCGGGGAGCTGTTTTTT. This translates into CASSLNTGELFF.

The gene calls are TRBV5-6 and TRBJ1-2; D is unclear. CDR1 SGHDT and CDR2 YYEEEE come from the germline V gene. Between the trimmed V and J ends, which lost 4 bases and 5 bases, there was a span of 24 bases. The CDR3 runs 17 residues. The chain's CDR3 is CASSAPKRLGSRYGYTF. The CDR3 DNA is TGTGCCAGCAGCGCACCGAAACGGCTCGGTTCACGGTATGGCTACACCTTC.

This sequence joins TRBV5-1 and TRBJ2-5; 14 bases align to TRBD2. This CDR3 contains 15 residues. J lost 4 bases, V lost 5 bases, and 4 bases had no gene match. The germline CDR1 and CDR2 sequences are SGHRS and YFSETQ. As DNA, the CDR3 is TGCGCCAGCAGGGGACTAGCGGGGGTGGGAGAGACCCAGTACTTC. This translates into CASRGLAGVGETQYF.

V gene TRBV11-2 combines with J gene TRBJ1-3; TRBD1 is a possible D gene (5 bases). Trimming took off 9 bases at V and 0 bases at J, with 15 bases between the two ends. This CDR3 has 15 residues. CDR1 is SGHAT, CDR2 FQNNGV, per germline. CDR3 bases: TGTGCCAGTAGAGGGATCGGGGGCTCTGGAAACACCATATATTTT. Its protein is CASRGIGGSGNTIYF.

V usage is TRBV2 and J usage is TRBJ1-3, with D perhaps TRBD1 (5 bases). V was shortened by 6 bases and J by 0 bases, with 18 bases between the two germline ends. Germline loops: CDR1 SNHLY, CDR2 FYNNEI. CDR3 length: 17 amino acids. CDR3 residues: CASRRGLLNSSGNTIYF. In nucleotides, the CDR3 is TGTGCCAGCAGGCGGGGCTTACTAAACTCCTCTGGAAACACCATATATTTT.

The chain uses TRBV18 and TRBJ1-1; D gene unclear. The CDR3 extends over 13 amino acids. CDR1 is KGHSH, CDR2 LQKENI, per germline. V was shortened by 4 bases and J by 8 bases, with 14 bases between the two germline ends. CDR3 bases: TGTGCCAGCTCACTTACGTATATAGACGAAGCTTTCTTT. This translates into CASSLTYIDEAFF.

The chain combines TRBV20-1 with TRBJ2-2; no clear D gene. V was clipped by 4 bases and J by 6 bases, with 6 bases between them. Germline V gene sequence: CDR1 DFQATT, CDR2 SNEGSKA (reference sequence). The CDR3 has 11 amino acids. In DNA form, the CDR3 reads TGCAGTGCTATTTTAGCCGGGGAGCTGTTTTTT. Translated: CSAILAGELFF.

V and J are TRBV2 and TRBJ2-1, with 7 bases aligning to TRBD2. This CDR3 is 14 amino acids long. Trimming cost V 1 base and J 5 bases; bases outside gene matches: 2. The germline CDR1 and CDR2 sequences are SNHLY and FYNNEI. The DNA for the CDR3 is TGTGCCAGCAGTGAAGGGCGGGGGAACAATGAGCAGTTCTTC. It codes for CASSEGRGNNEQFF.

J is TRBJ1-1 and V is TRBV3-1 (or the pseudogene TRBV3-2); D is possibly TRBD1 (6 bases). The CDR3 covers 15 residues. The V end was cut by 4 bases, the J end by 6 bases, with 18 bases between. Germline V CDR1 and CDR2: LGHDT, YNNKEL (reference sequence). The CDR3 region is CASSPFEGGKAEAFF. The DNA of the CDR3 is TGTGCCAGCAGCCCTTTTGAGGGGGGAAAGGCTGAAGCTTTCTTT.

J is TRBJ2-2 and V is TRBV24-1; 8 bases match TRBD1. CDR1 is KGHDR and CDR2 is SFDVKD in the germline V gene. With 3 bases clipped from V and 4 bases from J, the junction kept 9 bases outside the gene matches. This CDR3 comprises 17 residues. CDR3 sequence (DNA): TGTGCCACCAGTGATGAGGCCGGGACAGGCTCCACCGGGGAGCTGTTTTTT. Translating it yields CATSDEAGTGSTGELFF.